The rows below give T cell receptor beta chains drawn from one sample of a study of blood T cell repertoires in COVID-19. Measured with immunoSEQ multiplex PCR; TCRdb has only the in-frame clones, and not every one. The table includes some 300,000 clones, roughly 87% detected once. What was sequenced was PBMCs or T cells enriched from blood (not recorded which). The receptors shown here come from a woman in her twenties or thirties who had recovered from COVID-19. The CDR3 runs from the conserved cysteine through the conserved F or W. Each record gives: V gene, J gene, D gene, clone size, CDR3 DNA, CDR3 protein. A D gene is named only where the DNA matches it firmly. Only part of the rows carry a size: once, few, many, or a class if the clone is expanded.

V: TRBV2
J: TRBJ1-3
D: TRBD1
size: .
DNA: TGTGCCAGCAGGAAAAGGACAGGGGGAGATGGAAACACCATATATTTT
CDR3: CASRKRTGGDGNTIYF

V: TRBV28
J: TRBJ1-1
D: .
size: .
DNA: TGTGCCAGCAGTTCTTACAGGAGGAACACTGAAGCTTTCTTT
CDR3: CASSSYRRNTEAFF

V: TRBV28
J: TRBJ1-2
D: .
size: .
DNA: TGTGCCAGCAGTTCGGGGAGCTATGGCTACACCTTC
CDR3: CASSSGSYGYTF

V: TRBV2
J: TRBJ2-7
D: .
size: .
DNA: TGTGCCAGCAGTGAACAGGGCAGGATCTACGAGCAGTACTTC
CDR3: CASSEQGRIYEQYF

V: TRBV27
J: TRBJ1-5
D: .
size: .
DNA: TGTGCCAGCAGGGGCACAGTTAGCAATCAGCCCCAGCATTTT
CDR3: CASRGTVSNQPQHF

V: TRBV21-1
J: TRBJ2-5
D: .
size: .
DNA: TGTGCCAGCAGCGGGAGGACGGACGGTAAAGAGACCCAGTACTTC
CDR3: CASSGRTDGKETQYF

V: TRBV9
J: TRBJ1-4
D: TRBD1
size: .
DNA: TGTGCCAGCAGCCCCCGGGACAGGGGGCGGTTAACTAATGAAAAACTGTTTTTT
CDR3: CASSPRDRGRLTNEKLFF

V: TRBV7-8
J: TRBJ1-4
D: TRBD1
size: .
DNA: TGTGCCAGCAGCCTCGACAGGGGTGGGGAAAAACTGTTTTTT
CDR3: CASSLDRGGEKLFF

V: TRBV3-1/TRBV3-2
J: TRBJ1-2
D: TRBD1
size: .
DNA: TGTGCCAGCAGCCCATATCGACAGGGCTCGGCGAATGGCTACACCTTC
CDR3: CASSPYRQGSANGYTF

V: TRBV15
J: TRBJ2-1
D: TRBD1
size: .
DNA: TGTGCCACCAGCGGGACAGGGTACTACCACAATGAGCAGTTCTTC
CDR3: CATSGTGYYHNEQFF

V: TRBV16
J: TRBJ2-2
D: TRBD2
size: .
DNA: TGTGCCAGCAGCCAATCGGGACTAGCGAACACCGGGGAGCTGTTTTTT
CDR3: CASSQSGLANTGELFF

V: TRBV28
J: TRBJ1-5
D: .
size: few
DNA: TGTGCCAGCAGTTTAGGGCTAAGGACAGATAGCAATCAGCCCCAGCATTTT
CDR3: CASSLGLRTDSNQPQHF

V: TRBV5-1
J: TRBJ2-6
D: .
size: .
DNA: TGCGCCAGCAGCTTGGACGGGGTGTCTGGGGCCAACGTCCTGACTTTC
CDR3: CASSLDGVSGANVLTF

V: TRBV11-2
J: TRBJ1-6
D: .
size: .
DNA: TGTGCCAGCAGCTTTGGACAGAGTTCCTCACCCCTCCACTTT
CDR3: CASSFGQSSSPLHF

V: TRBV6-5
J: TRBJ2-2
D: TRBD1
size: .
DNA: TGTGCCAGCAGTAGGGACAGGGGGCTGGACGGGGAGCTGTTTTTT
CDR3: CASSRDRGLDGELFF

V: TRBV30
J: TRBJ1-1
D: .
size: .
DNA: TGTGCCTGGAGTGCGCGACATATGAACACTGAAGCTTTCTTT
CDR3: CAWSARHMNTEAFF

V: TRBV13
J: TRBJ1-1
D: .
size: .
DNA: TGTGCCAGCAGCTTAAAGGGGGACACTGAAGCTTTCTTT
CDR3: CASSLKGDTEAFF

V: TRBV7-9
J: TRBJ2-3
D: TRBD1
size: .
DNA: TGTGCCAGCAGCTTAGGGGGACAGGGGGTCACAGATACGCAGTATTTT
CDR3: CASSLGGQGVTDTQYF

V: TRBV5-1
J: TRBJ2-5
D: .
size: .
DNA: TGCGCCAGCAGCTTAAGCGGAGAGACCCAGTACTTC
CDR3: CASSLSGETQYF

V: TRBV7-9
J: TRBJ1-1
D: TRBD1
size: .
DNA: TGTGCCAGCAGGCCCCACCCGGGACAGGGGTTGTGGGCTGAAGCTTTCTTT
CDR3: CASRPHPGQGLWAEAFF

V: TRBV7-9
J: TRBJ1-5
D: TRBD1
size: .
DNA: TGTGCCAGCAGCTCTATAGGGGGCGATCAGCCCCAGCATTTT
CDR3: CASSSIGGDQPQHF

V: TRBV4-1
J: TRBJ1-5
D: TRBD1
size: .
DNA: TGCGCCAGCAGCCAAGTAGCCGGGACAGGGGAAGGCAATCAGCCCCAGCATTTT
CDR3: CASSQVAGTGEGNQPQHF

V: TRBV9
J: TRBJ2-1
D: TRBD1
size: .
DNA: TGTGCCAGCAGCGTCGCAGGACAGGGCTTTAACAATGAGCAGTTCTTC
CDR3: CASSVAGQGFNNEQFF

V: TRBV5-1
J: TRBJ1-1
D: TRBD1
size: once
DNA: TGCGCCAGCAGCTCCAGGACAGGGTCGATCAGTGAAGCTTTCTTT
CDR3: CASSSRTGSISEAFF

V: TRBV7-8
J: TRBJ2-7
D: .
size: .
DNA: TGTGCCAGCAGCTTATTTCCAGGCGACTCCTACGAGCAGTACTTC
CDR3: CASSLFPGDSYEQYF

V: TRBV24-1
J: TRBJ1-3
D: .
size: .
DNA: TGTGCCACCAGTGACGGGACATCTGGAAACACCATATATTTT
CDR3: CATSDGTSGNTIYF

V: TRBV5-1
J: TRBJ2-3
D: TRBD2
size: .
DNA: TGCGCCAGCAGCTGGGGACGCGGGGGGGCCTCAGATACGCAGTATTTT
CDR3: CASSWGRGGASDTQYF

V: TRBV19
J: TRBJ1-5
D: TRBD1
size: .
DNA: TGTGCCAGTAGTATCACAGGGGGCGGTCAGCCCCAGCATTTT
CDR3: CASSITGGGQPQHF

V: TRBV18
J: TRBJ1-3
D: TRBD1
size: .
DNA: TGTGCCAGCTCACGGACAGGGGAACCTGGAAACACCATATATTTT
CDR3: CASSRTGEPGNTIYF

V: TRBV19
J: TRBJ2-7
D: TRBD2
size: .
DNA: TGTGCCAGTAGTATCGGGAGGGGCTACGAGCAGTACTTC
CDR3: CASSIGRGYEQYF

V: TRBV11-2
J: TRBJ1-1
D: TRBD1
size: .
DNA: TGTGCCAGCAGCCCCAGGACAGGGTGGACTGAAGCTTTCTTT
CDR3: CASSPRTGWTEAFF

V: TRBV10-3
J: TRBJ1-4
D: .
size: .
DNA: TGTGCCATCAGTGATACGCGGGGGGAACTGTTTTTT
CDR3: CAISDTRGELFF

V: TRBV7-8
J: TRBJ1-2
D: TRBD1
size: .
DNA: TGTGCCAGCAGCTTAGAAACGACAGGGGGAGTGGGCTACACCTTC
CDR3: CASSLETTGGVGYTF

V: TRBV30
J: TRBJ2-5
D: .
size: once
DNA: TGTGCCTGGAGTGCGGGTTGGGAGACCCAGTACTTC
CDR3: CAWSAGWETQYF

V: TRBV28
J: TRBJ1-6
D: TRBD1
size: .
DNA: TGTGCCAGCAGTAGGGGACAGGGGCGGTCCTATAATTCACCCCTCCACTTT
CDR3: CASSRGQGRSYNSPLHF

V: TRBV28
J: TRBJ1-2
D: TRBD1
size: .
DNA: TGTGCCAGCAGTTTAGGACAGGGGGCACAGATTAACTATGGCTACACCTTC
CDR3: CASSLGQGAQINYGYTF

V: TRBV9
J: TRBJ2-3
D: TRBD2
size: .
DNA: TGTGCCAGCAGTCTTAGCGGGGGGGCCACAGATACGCAGTATTTT
CDR3: CASSLSGGATDTQYF

V: TRBV3-1/TRBV3-2
J: TRBJ2-4
D: .
size: .
DNA: TGTGCCAGCAGCCAAGATTCCTCCCCCTTCTCTTCTCCCGCCAAAAACATTCAGTACTTC
CDR3: CASSQDSSPFSSPAKNIQYF

V: TRBV28
J: TRBJ2-7
D: .
size: .
DNA: TGTGCCAGCAGTTTATGGGGCAGGCTAAGCTCCTACGAGCAGTACTTC
CDR3: CASSLWGRLSSYEQYF

V: TRBV6-5
J: TRBJ2-2
D: TRBD2
size: once
DNA: TGTGCCAGCAAAATGGGGGGGACCGGGGAGCTGTTTTTT
CDR3: CASKMGGTGELFF

V: TRBV2
J: TRBJ2-7
D: TRBD1
size: .
DNA: TGTGCCAGCAGTGAAGCACAGGGGCTCTACGAGCAGTACTTC
CDR3: CASSEAQGLYEQYF